One sample yielded the 18 T cell receptor beta chains listed below, sequenced in a study of blood T cell repertoires in COVID-19. The method was immunoSEQ multiplex PCR; TCRdb's version includes in-frame clones alone and lacks a portion of them. The table lists 86,000 or so clones, approximately 79% of them singletons. The specimen sequenced was peripheral blood. The receptor set was obtained from a man between 65 and 79 years old with acute or convalescent COVID-19.

The chain carries TRBV10-2 and TRBJ1-2; possible D gene TRBD1, 5 bases. CDR3 length: 11 residues. Per the germline V gene, CDR1 is WSHSY and CDR2 is SAAADI. V was pared by 5 bases and J by 8 bases, with 9 bases between. CDR3 amino acids: CASSQGDGYTF. For the CDR3, the DNA is TGCGCCAGCAGTCAGGGTGACGGCTACACCTTC.

The genes are TRBV11-3 and TRBJ2-7; 7 nucleotides line up with TRBD1. The V and J ends lost 1 base and 5 bases, in that order; junction bases with no gene match: 2. CDR1 and CDR2 from the germline V gene are SGHNT and YENEEA. The CDR3 contains 13 residues. The CDR3 spells CASSLGGGNEQYF. The CDR3 DNA reads as TGTGCCAGCAGCTTAGGAGGGGGCAACGAGCAGTACTTC. The whole variable domain, remainder taken from reference TRBV11-3 and TRBJ2-7, is EAGVVQSPRYKIIEKKQPVAFWCNPISGHNTLYWYLQNLGQGPELLIRYENEEAVDDSQLPKDRFSAERLKGVDSTLKIQPAELGDSAVYLCASSLGGGNEQYFGPGTRLTVT.

This clone appeared a few times. The chain combines TRBV6-6 with TRBJ1-6; tentative D call: TRBD1 (6 bases). The V gene lost 7 bases and the J gene lost 12 bases, with 13 bases spanning the gap. Germline V gene sequence: CDR1 MNHNY, CDR2 SVGAGI (reference sequence). This CDR3 spans 12 amino acids. The CDR3 DNA reads as TGTGCCAGCAACAGGGCCGGAGGACCCCTCCACTTT. This codes for CASNRAGGPLHF.

The chain combines TRBV6-5 with TRBJ1-5; unclear D gene. V was trimmed by 4 bases and J by 4 bases, leaving 5 bases between them. CDR3 length: 12 amino acids. Germline V gene lookup returns CDR1 MNHEY and CDR2 SVGAGI. Here the CDR3 reads CASSSFNQPQHF. The DNA of the CDR3 is TGTGCCAGCAGTTCCTTTAATCAGCCCCAGCATTTT.

This chain uses TRBV4-1 with TRBJ1-1; a possible D gene is TRBD1 (5 bases). The CDR3 is made up of 16 amino acids. V lost 4 bases and J lost 0, with 15 bases in between. CDR1 is MGHRA and CDR2 is YSYEKL in the germline V gene. Written as DNA, the CDR3 is TGCGCCAGCAGCCTACAACCCGGAGGGGTGAACACTGAAGCTTTCTTT. Protein: CASSLQPGGVNTEAFF.

This clone was counted a single time. One junction end does not reproduce the germline sequence, and a read error may be involved. The chain employs TRBV5-1 and TRBJ1-1; no clear D. This CDR3 region has 13 residues. CDR1 is SGHRS and CDR2 is YFSETQ in the germline V gene. CDR3 in DNA: TGCGCCAGCAGCCCAGTCCTGAGGGAGGAAGGTTTCTTT. It encodes CASSPVLREEGFF.

The chain carries TRBV15 and TRBJ1-2, with TRBD1 matching 8 bases. The CDR3 is 16 residues long. Germline loops: CDR1 LNHNV, CDR2 YYDKDF (reference sequence). V was pared by 2 bases and J by 6 bases, with 11 bases of the junction left unmatched. The CDR3 DNA is TGTGCCACCAGCAGAACCAGACAGGGGATAAAAAATGGCTACACCTTC. This encodes CATSRTRQGIKNGYTF.

The CDR3 reads CASSPERETQYF. The CDR3 nucleotides read TGTGCCAGCAGTCCCGAGCGTGAGACCCAGTACTTC. The V gene is TRBV6-2 or TRBV6-3, the J gene TRBJ2-5; no clear D gene. From germline, CDR1 is MNHEY and CDR2 SVGEGT. Between the trimmed V and J ends, which lost 5 bases and 5 bases, there was a span of 9 bases. There are 12 residues in the CDR3.

This chain uses TRBV6-5 with TRBJ2-1; weak D call: TRBD1 (5 bases). The CDR3 consists of 14 residues. Trimming took 4 bases from V and 2 from J, leaving 9 bases between them. Per germline, CDR1 MNHEY and CDR2 SVGAGI. The chain's CDR3 is CASSSRAPYNEQFF. CDR3 coding DNA: TGTGCCAGCAGTTCCAGGGCGCCCTACAATGAGCAGTTCTTC.

This chain joins TRBV3-1 (or the pseudogene TRBV3-2) and TRBJ2-5, with 9 bases aligning to TRBD1. V lost 4 bases and J lost 1; bases outside the gene matches: 7. The CDR3 sequence is 16 residues long. Germline values: CDR1 LGHDT, CDR2 YNNKEL (reference sequence). The CDR3 is CASSPRWTGVQETQYF. The DNA of the CDR3 is TGTGCCAGCAGCCCCCGATGGACAGGGGTCCAAGAGACCCAGTACTTC.

This clone was detected only a few times. The chain carries TRBV5-1 and TRBJ1-2, with a weak D call TRBD1 (6 bases). V was cut by 0 bases and J by 4 bases, with 16 bases left in between. From germline, CDR1 is SGHRS and CDR2 YFSETQ. This CDR3 has 16 residues. The CDR3 nucleotides read TGCGCCAGCAGCTTGGAACAGGGATACCCTCGCTATGGCTACACCTTC. It encodes CASSLEQGYPRYGYTF. Looking up the rest from reference TRBV5-1 and TRBJ1-2 gives the full variable domain: KAGVTQTPRYLIKTRGQQVTLSCSPISGHRSVSWYQQTPGQGLQFLFEYFSETQRNKGNFPGRFSGRQFSNSRSEMNVSTLELGDSALYLCASSLEQGYPRYGYTFGSGTRLTVV.

V gene TRBV5-1 combines with J gene TRBJ1-6; 9 nucleotides align to TRBD1. The ends lost 0 bases at V and 9 bases at J; junction bases unmatched: 4. CDR3 size: 15 residues. CDR1 SGHRS and CDR2 YFSETQ come from the germline V gene. This CDR3 reads CASSLGTGVGSPLHF. CDR3 bases: TGCGCCAGCAGCTTGGGGACAGGGGTTGGTTCACCCCTCCACTTT.

The chain combines TRBV5-1 with TRBJ1-1, with 7 bases that match TRBD1. Germline loops: CDR1 SGHRS, CDR2 YFSETQ. The junction had 12 bases not matched to a gene; V was cut back by 2 bases and J by 5 bases. The CDR3 contains 16 residues. The CDR3 reads CASSFTVRDRGTEAFF. Written as DNA, the CDR3 is TGCGCCAGCAGCTTCACAGTCCGGGACAGAGGTACTGAAGCTTTCTTT.

The chain carries TRBV3-1 (or the pseudogene TRBV3-2) and TRBJ1-6; TRBD1 might be the D (5 bases). V was trimmed by 4 bases and J by 9 bases, leaving 22 bases between them. The CDR3 has 17 residues. Germline V CDR1 and CDR2: LGHDT, YNNKEL (reference sequence). This CDR3 reads CASSPRGGMYKGSPLHF. The CDR3 nucleotides are TGTGCCAGCAGCCCCCGGGGGGGGATGTATAAAGGTTCACCCCTCCACTTT.

This clone was recorded only once. The J gene is TRBJ1-1, the V gene TRBV2; D remains ambiguous. The CDR3 runs 12 residues. V was clipped by 6 bases and J by 7 bases, with 12 bases between them. Germline V gene data show CDR1 as SNHLY and CDR2 as FYNNEI. As DNA, the CDR3 is TGTGCCAGCAGCTTTTCAGGAGGTGAAGCTTTCTTT. Amino acid sequence: CASSFSGGEAFF.

In its sample, this clone was seen a few times. V is TRBV4-1 and J is TRBJ1-6; possible D gene TRBD1, 5 bases. The germline V gene has CDR1 MGHRA and CDR2 YSYEKL. The CDR3 has 14 amino acids. Trimming shortened V by 3 bases and J by 11 bases, and 14 bases separated the two germline ends. CDR3 DNA: TGCGCCAGCAGCCAGATGGGGCTGGGGACACCCCTCCACTTT. Translated: CASSQMGLGTPLHF.

The chain joins TRBV29-1 to TRBJ1-1; 8 bases are shared with TRBD1. V lost 1 base to trimming and J lost 4 bases; unmatched junction nucleotides: 5. The CDR3 is made up of 14 amino acids. Germline V gives CDR1 SQVTM, CDR2 ANQGSEA. The CDR3 is CSVEGWDRFTEAFF. For the CDR3, the DNA is TGCAGCGTTGAAGGGTGGGACAGGTTCACTGAAGCTTTCTTT. Combining the CDR3 with reference TRBV29-1 and TRBJ1-1 gives the whole variable domain SAVISQKPSRDICQRGTSLTIQCQVDSQVTMMFWYRQQPGQSLTLIATANQGSEATYESGFVIDKFPISRPNLTFSTLTVSNMSPEDSSIYLCSVEGWDRFTEAFFGQGTRLTVV.

The chain uses TRBV5-5 and TRBJ1-4; D remains ambiguous. Germline CDR1 reads SGHKS; CDR2 reads YYEKEE (reference sequence). Trimming pared 6 bases from V and 4 bases from J, leaving 7 bases between. The CDR3 sequence is 12 residues long. The CDR3 coding sequence is TGTGCCAGCACACAGAATAATGAAAAACTGTTTTTT. Encoded protein: CASTQNNEKLFF.